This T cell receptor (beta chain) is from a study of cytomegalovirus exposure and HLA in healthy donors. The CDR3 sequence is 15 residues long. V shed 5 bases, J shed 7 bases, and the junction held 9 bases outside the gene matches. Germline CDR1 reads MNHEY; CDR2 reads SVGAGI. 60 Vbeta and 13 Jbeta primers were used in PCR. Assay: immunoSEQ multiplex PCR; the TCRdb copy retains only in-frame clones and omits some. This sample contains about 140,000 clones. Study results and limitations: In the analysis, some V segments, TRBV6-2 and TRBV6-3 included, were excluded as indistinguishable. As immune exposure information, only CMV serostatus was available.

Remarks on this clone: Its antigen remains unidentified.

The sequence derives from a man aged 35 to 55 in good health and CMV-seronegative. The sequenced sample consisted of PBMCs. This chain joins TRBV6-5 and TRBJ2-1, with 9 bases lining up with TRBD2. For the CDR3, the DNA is TGTGCCAGCAGTCCGGGACTAGCAGCGGGAAATGAGCAGTTCTTC. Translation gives CASSPGLAAGNEQFF.